The source of this T cell receptor beta chain is a study of cytomegalovirus exposure and HLA in healthy donors. Use of 60 Vbeta and 13 Jbeta primers characterized the PCR. The assay was immunoSEQ multiplex PCR, and TCRdb's table has in-frame clones only and misses some. The top ten hold 1.7% of the sample, which has roughly 190,000 clones, about four fifths seen once. The V and J ends lost 1 base and 3 bases, in that order; junction bases with no gene match: 5. The CDR3 has 16 amino acids. Germline V gene data show CDR1 as SNHLY and CDR2 as FYNNEI. This TCR derives from a woman under 30 in good health and CMV-seronegative. What was sequenced was PBMCs. The chain is built from TRBV2 and TRBJ2-3; TRBD2 matches 9 bases. The CDR3 region is CASSEGAGGLTDTQYF. CDR3 DNA sequence: TGTGCCAGCAGTGAAGGAGCGGGAGGTCTGACAGATACGCAGTATTTT.